A selection of T cell receptor beta chains follows, all from one sample in a study of blood T cell repertoires in COVID-19. Repertoires were generated with immunoSEQ multiplex PCR, while TCRdb's copy carries only in-frame clones and drops some. The data contain approximately 100,000 clones, 91% of them singletons. Source material: peripheral blood. The receptors derive from a man aged 45-65 years with acute or convalescent COVID-19. Both conserved end residues are part of each CDR3. A D gene is named only where the DNA matches it firmly. The size of a clone is reported for some rows only, either as once, few or many, or as a class for expanded clones.

-	TRBD1	TRBV11-2	TRBJ1-2	TGTGCCAGCAGCTTATGGACGGGACAGGGAATCGACGGCTACACCTTC	CASSLWTGQGIDGYTF
-	-	TRBV6-2/TRBV6-3	TRBJ2-7	TGTGCCAGCAGTGATAGACAGCGACTCTCCTACGAGCAGTACTTC	CASSDRQRLSYEQYF
few	TRBD1	TRBV19	TRBJ1-1	TGTGCCAGTAGTATACTGACAGACAGGGGGACTGAAGCTTTCTTT	CASSILTDRGTEAFF
few	-	TRBV5-6	TRBJ2-5	TGTGCCAGCACCAAGAGAGTAGTCGGCCAAGAGACCCAGTACTTC	CASTKRVVGQETQYF
-	TRBD1	TRBV19	TRBJ1-5	TGTGCCAGCAACAGGGGTCCCAATCAGCCCCAGCATTTT	CASNRGPNQPQHF
-	TRBD1	TRBV3-1/TRBV3-2	TRBJ1-2	TGTGCCAGCAGCGTAGGACAGGGCTCACGTGGCTACACCTTC	CASSVGQGSRGYTF
-	-	TRBV10-1	TRBJ2-1	TGCGCCAGCAGTGAGTCGCGTGGGGGGTACGAAAATGAGCAGTTCTTC	CASSESRGGYENEQFF
-	TRBD1	TRBV25-1	TRBJ2-5	TGTGCCAGCAGTCGCCTATCGGGACAGGGAGTCCAAGAGACCCAGTACTTC	CASSRLSGQGVQETQYF
-	TRBD1	TRBV6-6	TRBJ2-6	TGTGCCAGCAGTAAGACAGGGGGAGACGGGGCCAACGTCCTGACTTTC	CASSKTGGDGANVLTF
few	-	TRBV15	TRBJ2-5	TGTGCCACCAGCAGACACGGAGGAGAGACCCAGTACTTC	CATSRHGGETQYF
-	-	TRBV3-1/TRBV3-2	TRBJ2-1	TGTGCCAGCAGCCAAGGATCAACTTCCCTCGATGAGCAGTTCTTC	CASSQGSTSLDEQFF
-	-	TRBV11-3	TRBJ1-1	TGTGCCAGCAGCCCTCGCCCAGGGGACACTGAAGCTTTCTTT	CASSPRPGDTEAFF
-	-	TRBV5-1	TRBJ1-1	TGCGCCAGCAGCCGGGGTGATGGACCTGAAGCTTTCTTT	CASSRGDGPEAFF
-	-	TRBV28	TRBJ1-2	TGTGCCAGCAGTCCAGGGGCGGTGGGGCTAAATGGCTACACCTTC	CASSPGAVGLNGYTF
-	TRBD1	TRBV2	TRBJ1-1	TGTGCCAGCAGTGGAGGGGGCAGGAACACTGAAGCTTTCTTT	CASSGGGRNTEAFF
-	-	TRBV6-1	TRBJ1-4	TGTGCCAGCAGTGAAGCCCAGGGAGGGTCTAATGAAAAACTGTTTTTT	CASSEAQGGSNEKLFF
once	TRBD1	TRBV7-9	TRBJ2-2	TGTGCCAGCCCAGAGGGGGCCACCGGGGAGCTGTTTTTT	CASPEGATGELFF
-	TRBD2	TRBV28	TRBJ2-3	TGTGCCAGCAGTCCAGCGGGGGCGAGCACAGATACGCAGTATTTT	CASSPAGASTDTQYF
-	-	TRBV27	TRBJ1-6	TGTGCCAGCAGTTTATACGTTACAACCAGCTCCTATAATTCACCCCTCCACTTT	CASSLYVTTSSYNSPLHF
-	TRBD1	TRBV19	TRBJ1-2	TGTGCCAGTAGTCCGGGGACAGGGGGGGACTATGGCTACACCTTC	CASSPGTGGDYGYTF
-	TRBD1	TRBV3-1/TRBV3-2	TRBJ1-6	TGTGCCAGCAGCCCTCCGGGACAGTCCAGTTCACCCCTCCACTTT	CASSPPGQSSSPLHF
-	TRBD2	TRBV9	TRBJ2-3	TGTGCCAGCAGCGTAGGTCTAGCGGGGGCCACAGATACGCAGTATTTT	CASSVGLAGATDTQYF
-	TRBD1	TRBV5-6	TRBJ2-7	TGTGCCAGCCGCCGACAGGGATTCTCCTACGAGCAGTACTTC	CASRRQGFSYEQYF
-	TRBD1	TRBV18	TRBJ2-2	TGTGCCAGCTCACCAAATCCAGGGGGAGTTTCCGGGGAGCTGTTTTTT	CASSPNPGGVSGELFF
-	TRBD1	TRBV5-1	TRBJ1-2	TGCGCCAGCAGCATTGGGACAGCGGACTATGGCTACACCTTC	CASSIGTADYGYTF
-	-	TRBV13	TRBJ2-6	TGTGCCAGCAGCAGGACACGTTCTGGGGCCAACGTCCTGACTTTC	CASSRTRSGANVLTF
-	-	TRBV2	TRBJ1-2	TGTGCCAGCAGAATGGCCTACGGAGACTATGGCTACACCTTC	CASRMAYGDYGYTF
-	-	TRBV15	TRBJ1-1	TGTGCCACCAGCAGAGATTCGAGGACAGAAGCTTTCTTT	CATSRDSRTEAFF
once	TRBD1	TRBV6-5	TRBJ2-5	TGTGCCAGCAGTTACTCGAACAGGGGAACGTGGGAGACCCAGTACTTC	CASSYSNRGTWETQYF
-	TRBD1	TRBV5-5	TRBJ1-1	TGTGCCAGCAGCGTAACCACAGGGGGCTTCAGGAACACTGAAGCTTTCTTT	CASSVTTGGFRNTEAFF
-	-	TRBV4-2	TRBJ1-4	TGTGCCAGCAGCCAAGGTACGGGAACGGGGGAAAAACTGTTTTTT	CASSQGTGTGEKLFF
-	TRBD1	TRBV10-3	TRBJ2-7	TGTGCCATCAGTGAGTCCGGGACAGCTCGCGAGCAGTACTTC	CAISESGTAREQYF
-	-	TRBV5-1	TRBJ1-1	TGCGCCAGCAGCTGGGAGATCCCCACCAGGGGCACTGAAGCTTTCTTT	CASSWEIPTRGTEAFF